This TCR beta chain was captured in a study of T cell repertoires in cytomegalovirus infection. Study-level background: Public signatures in TCR beta pointed to CMV infection and matching HLA type. Whole-study results and caveats: Summed frequency of shared TCR beta families picked out CMV carriers who also had the relevant HLA. The ex vivo response showed dominance by HLA-C-restricted CMV-specific TCR beta clonotypes.

This clonotype was detected many times. What it binds is unknown. MiXCR was run by TCRdb on the reads, yielding one entry per CDR3 protein. In the table there are nearly 550,000 distinct CDR3 sequences, approximately 17% of which are singletons. V lost 1 base and J lost 6, with 28 bases in between. Germline CDR1 is SGHDN and CDR2 is FVKESK. This CDR3 spans 20 amino acids. This clonotype originated in a human donor in good health (CMV status not recorded). Some clones in this sample may be carry-over from other donors' samples. The sequencing sample was made of CD8+ T cells from PBMCs. The genes are TRBV14 and TRBJ2-1; tentatively, D is TRBD1 or TRBD2 (6 bases each). The chain's CDR3 is CASSQGAGGGLASYINEQFF. Here the CDR3 DNA reads TGTGCCAGCAGCCAAGGGGCCGGGGGCGGTTTGGCATCATACATCAATGAGCAGTTCTTC.